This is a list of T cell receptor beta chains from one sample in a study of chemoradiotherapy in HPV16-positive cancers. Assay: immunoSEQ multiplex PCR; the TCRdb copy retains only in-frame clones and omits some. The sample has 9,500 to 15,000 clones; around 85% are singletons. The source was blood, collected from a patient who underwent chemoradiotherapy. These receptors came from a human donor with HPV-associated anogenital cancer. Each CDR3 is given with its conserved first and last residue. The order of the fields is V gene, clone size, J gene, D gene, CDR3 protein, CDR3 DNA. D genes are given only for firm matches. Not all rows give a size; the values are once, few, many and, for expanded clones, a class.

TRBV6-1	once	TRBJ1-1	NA	CASRFAEGAFF	TGTGCCAGCAGGTTCGCGGAGGGGGCTTTCTTT
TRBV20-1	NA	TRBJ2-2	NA	CSALGTGELFF	TGCAGTGCTTTAGGTACCGGGGAGCTGTTTTTT
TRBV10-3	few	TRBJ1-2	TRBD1	CAISPGTGGVRDGYTF	TGTGCCATCAGCCCGGGGACAGGGGGCGTTCGGGATGGCTACACCTTC
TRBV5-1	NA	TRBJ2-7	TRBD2	CASSLAVAGGREQYF	TGCGCCAGCAGCTTGGCCGTAGCGGGGGGCCGGGAGCAGTACTTC
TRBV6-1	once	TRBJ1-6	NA	CASSGTSFGTVYNSPLHF	TGTGCCAGCAGTGGGACCTCATTTGGCACGGTTTATAATTCACCCCTCCACTTT
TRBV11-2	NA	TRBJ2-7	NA	CASSLNTGPYEQYF	TGTGCCAGCAGCCTGAACACAGGGCCGTACGAGCAGTACTTC
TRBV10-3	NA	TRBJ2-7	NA	CAISESHEQYF	TGTGCCATCAGTGAGAGCCACGAGCAGTACTTC
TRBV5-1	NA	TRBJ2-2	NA	CASSLVGRETGELFF	TGCGCCAGCAGCTTGGTGGGGCGAGAAACCGGGGAGCTGTTTTTT
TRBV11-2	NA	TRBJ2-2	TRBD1	CASSFVPLTGGGGELFF	TGTGCCAGCAGCTTCGTTCCATTGACAGGGGGCGGAGGGGAGCTGTTTTTT
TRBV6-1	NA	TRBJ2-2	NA	CASSLRGRIGELFF	TGTGCCAGCAGCCTGCGGGGCCGGATCGGGGAGCTGTTTTTT
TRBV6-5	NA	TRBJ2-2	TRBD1	CASSYLSGGTGELFF	TGTGCCAGCAGTTACCTTTCAGGGGGCACCGGGGAGCTGTTTTTT
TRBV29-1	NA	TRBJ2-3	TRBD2	CSVLAGGTDTQYF	TGCAGCGTTCTAGCGGGAGGCACAGATACGCAGTATTTT
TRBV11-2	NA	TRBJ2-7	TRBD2	CASSFSGGRNEQYF	TGTGCCAGCAGCTTCTCGGGGGGGCGAAACGAGCAGTACTTC
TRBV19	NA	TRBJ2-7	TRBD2	CASRRGPSGTYEQYF	TGTGCCAGTAGGCGAGGCCCTAGCGGCACCTACGAGCAGTACTTC
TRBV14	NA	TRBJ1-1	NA	CASSQEAGMNTEAFF	TGTGCCAGCAGCCAAGAGGCAGGGATGAACACTGAAGCTTTCTTT
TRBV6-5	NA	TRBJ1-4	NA	CASSRISGEKLFF	TGTGCCAGTAGCCGGATCTCAGGGGAAAAACTGTTTTTT
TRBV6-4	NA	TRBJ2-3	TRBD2	CATATSGGGDTQYF	TGTGCCACCGCGACTAGCGGGGGCGGAGATACGCAGTATTTT
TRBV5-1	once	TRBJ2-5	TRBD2	CASSPMGLTSGQETQYF	TGCGCCAGCAGCCCAATGGGGTTGACTAGCGGGCAGGAGACCCAGTACTTC
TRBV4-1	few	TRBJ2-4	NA	CASSDRPPLAKNIQYF	TGCGCCAGCAGCGACCGACCGCCTCTAGCCAAAAACATTCAGTACTTC
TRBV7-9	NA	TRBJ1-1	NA	CATGAVLRGTEAFF	TGTGCCACCGGGGCCGTTCTCAGAGGGACTGAAGCTTTCTTT
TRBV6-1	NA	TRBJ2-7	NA	CASSELAWGSTSYEQYF	TGTGCCAGCAGTGAACTGGCTTGGGGCTCGACGTCCTACGAGCAGTACTTC
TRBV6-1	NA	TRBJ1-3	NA	CASSEQSGKSGNTIYF	TGTGCCAGCAGTGAACAATCGGGCAAATCCGGAAACACCATATATTTT
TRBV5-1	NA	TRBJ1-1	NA	CASSSISNTEAFF	TGCGCCAGCAGCTCTATTTCGAACACTGAAGCTTTCTTT
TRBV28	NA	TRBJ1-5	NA	CASGRVGYVGNQPQHF	TGTGCCAGCGGGCGGGTGGGGTATGTTGGCAATCAGCCCCAGCATTTT
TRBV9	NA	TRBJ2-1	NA	CASSASNGGDEQFF	TGTGCCAGCAGCGCCTCAAACGGGGGAGATGAGCAGTTCTTC
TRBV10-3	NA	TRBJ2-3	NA	CATRQAGTDTQYF	TGTGCCACCAGGCAAGCAGGCACAGATACGCAGTATTTT
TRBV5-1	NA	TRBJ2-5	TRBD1	CASSLTGGSFSETQYF	TGCGCCAGCAGCTTGACAGGGGGCAGTTTTTCGGAGACCCAGTACTTC
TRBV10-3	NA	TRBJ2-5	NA	CAISESGGRQETQYF	TGTGCCATCAGTGAGTCGGGGGGGCGGCAAGAGACCCAGTACTTC